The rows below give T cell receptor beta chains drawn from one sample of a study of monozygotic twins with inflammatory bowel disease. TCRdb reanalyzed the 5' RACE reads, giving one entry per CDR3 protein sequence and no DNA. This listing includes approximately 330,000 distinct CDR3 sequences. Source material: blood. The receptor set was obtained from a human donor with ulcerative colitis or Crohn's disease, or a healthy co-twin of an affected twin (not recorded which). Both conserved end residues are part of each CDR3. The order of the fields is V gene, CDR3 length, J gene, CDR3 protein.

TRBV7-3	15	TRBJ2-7	CASSLSAGGPYEQYF
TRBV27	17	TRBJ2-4	CASSLFRPSLAKNIQYF
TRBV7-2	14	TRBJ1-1	CASSPNGRVTEAFF
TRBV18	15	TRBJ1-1	CASSKGQSFRTEAFF
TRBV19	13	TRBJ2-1	CASSISNRNEQFF
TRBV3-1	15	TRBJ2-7	CASSPPAGGPYEQYF
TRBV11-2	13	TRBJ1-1	CASSSRQGAEAFF
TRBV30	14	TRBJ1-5	CAWSGLSTDQPQHF
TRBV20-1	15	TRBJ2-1	CSARSRPDRVHEQFF
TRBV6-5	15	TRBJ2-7	CASSYAASGSYEQYF
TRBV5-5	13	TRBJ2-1	CASQVVIFNEQFF
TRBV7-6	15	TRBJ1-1	CASSPGAGGGTEAFF
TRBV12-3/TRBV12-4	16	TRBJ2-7	CASSLTAGTGGRWQYF
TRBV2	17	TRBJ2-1	CASSVLPGLAGENEQFF
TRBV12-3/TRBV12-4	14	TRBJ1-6	CASRDGRYNSPLHF
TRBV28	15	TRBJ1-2	CASSLGGMGKGGYTF
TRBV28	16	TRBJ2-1	CASSSLAGDVYNEQFF
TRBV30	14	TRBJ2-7	CAWSVPWSTYEQYF
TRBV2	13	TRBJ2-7	CASSQTKVYEQYF
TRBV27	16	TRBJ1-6	CASSLSSNIRNSPLHF
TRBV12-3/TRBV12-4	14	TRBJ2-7	CASRSLDRSYEQYF
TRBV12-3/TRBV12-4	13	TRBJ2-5	CASSFRDRETQYF
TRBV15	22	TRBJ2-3	CATSRDSTTWGGRATSVDTQYF
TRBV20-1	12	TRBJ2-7	CSARVYSYEQYF
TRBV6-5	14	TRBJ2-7	CASSYSPTGVEQYF
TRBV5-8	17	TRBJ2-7	CASSLFTSVQLSYEQYF